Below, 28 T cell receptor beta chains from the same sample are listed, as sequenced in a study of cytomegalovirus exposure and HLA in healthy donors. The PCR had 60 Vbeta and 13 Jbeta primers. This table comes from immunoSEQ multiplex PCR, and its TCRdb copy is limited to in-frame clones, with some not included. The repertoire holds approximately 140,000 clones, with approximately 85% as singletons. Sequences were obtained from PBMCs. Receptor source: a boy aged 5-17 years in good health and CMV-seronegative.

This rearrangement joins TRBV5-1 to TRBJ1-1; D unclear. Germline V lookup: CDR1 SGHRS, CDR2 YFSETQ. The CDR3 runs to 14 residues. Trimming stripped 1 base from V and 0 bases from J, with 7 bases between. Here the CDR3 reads CASSLSGLNTEAFF. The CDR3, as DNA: TGCGCCAGCAGCTTGTCGGGGTTGAACACTGAAGCTTTCTTT.

The CDR3 is CASSLGRAISTEAFF. The CDR3 DNA reads as TGTGCCAGCAGCTTAGGGCGGGCTATTAGCACTGAAGCTTTCTTT. This chain links TRBV7-8 with TRBJ1-1; D is unresolved. V shed 1 base and J shed 4 bases, with 13 bases lying between them. Germline CDR1 SGHVS, CDR2 FQNEAQ. CDR3 length: 15 residues.

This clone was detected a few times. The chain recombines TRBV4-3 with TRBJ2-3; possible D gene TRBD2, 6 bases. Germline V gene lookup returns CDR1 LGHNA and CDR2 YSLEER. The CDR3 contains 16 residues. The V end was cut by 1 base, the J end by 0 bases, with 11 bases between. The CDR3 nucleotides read TGCGCCAGCAGCCAAGTACGCGGGGAGAGCACAGATACGCAGTATTTT. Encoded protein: CASSQVRGESTDTQYF.

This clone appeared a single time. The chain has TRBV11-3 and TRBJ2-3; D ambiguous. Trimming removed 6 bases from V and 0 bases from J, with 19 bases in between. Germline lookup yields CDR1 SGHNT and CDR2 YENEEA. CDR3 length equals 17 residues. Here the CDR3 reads CASRQSTPPSSTDTQYF. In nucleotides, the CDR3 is TGTGCCAGCAGACAGTCCACCCCGCCCTCTAGCACAGATACGCAGTATTTT. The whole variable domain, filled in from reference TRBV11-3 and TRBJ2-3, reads EAGVVQSPRYKIIEKKQPVAFWCNPISGHNTLYWYLQNLGQGPELLIRYENEEAVDDSQLPKDRFSAERLKGVDSTLKIQPAELGDSAVYLCASRQSTPPSSTDTQYFGPGTRLTVL.

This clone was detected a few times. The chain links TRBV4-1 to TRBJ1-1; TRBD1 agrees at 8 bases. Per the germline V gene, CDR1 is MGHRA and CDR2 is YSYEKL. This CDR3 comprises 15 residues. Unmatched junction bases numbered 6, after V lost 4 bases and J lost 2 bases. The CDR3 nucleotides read TGCGCCAGCAGCCCCAGGACAGGGTTTAACACTGAAGCTTTCTTT. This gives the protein CASSPRTGFNTEAFF.

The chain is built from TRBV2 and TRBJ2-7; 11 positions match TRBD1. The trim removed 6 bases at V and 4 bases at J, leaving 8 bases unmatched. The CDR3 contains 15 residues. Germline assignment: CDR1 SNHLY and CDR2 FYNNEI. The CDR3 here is CASRAGTGGSYEQYF. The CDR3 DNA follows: TGTGCCAGCAGGGCCGGGACAGGGGGATCTTACGAGCAGTACTTC.

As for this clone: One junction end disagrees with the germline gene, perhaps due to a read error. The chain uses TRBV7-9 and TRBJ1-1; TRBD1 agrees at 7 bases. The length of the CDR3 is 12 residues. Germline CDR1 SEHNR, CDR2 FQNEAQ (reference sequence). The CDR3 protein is CSSSKGAAEAFF. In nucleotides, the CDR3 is TGTTCCAGCAGCAAGGGGGCCGCTGAAGCTTTCTTT.

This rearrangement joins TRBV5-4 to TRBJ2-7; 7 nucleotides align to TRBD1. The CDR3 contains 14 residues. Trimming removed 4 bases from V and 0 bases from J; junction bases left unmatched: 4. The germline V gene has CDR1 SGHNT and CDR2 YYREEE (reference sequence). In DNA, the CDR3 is TGTGCCAGCAGCGTCTGGACAGGCTCCTACGAGCAGTACTTC. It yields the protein CASSVWTGSYEQYF.

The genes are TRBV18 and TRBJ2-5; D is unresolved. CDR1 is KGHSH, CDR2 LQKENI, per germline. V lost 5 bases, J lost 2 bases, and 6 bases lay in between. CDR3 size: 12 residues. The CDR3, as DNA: TGTGCCAGCTCAGCGAGTCAAGAGACCCAGTACTTC. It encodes CASSASQETQYF.

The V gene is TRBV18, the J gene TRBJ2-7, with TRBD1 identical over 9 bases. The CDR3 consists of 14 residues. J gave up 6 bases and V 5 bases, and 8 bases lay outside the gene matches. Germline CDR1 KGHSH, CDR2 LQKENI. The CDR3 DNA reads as TGTGCCAGCTCAAGTTCGCCGGGACAGGGCGAGCAGTACTTC. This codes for CASSSSPGQGEQYF. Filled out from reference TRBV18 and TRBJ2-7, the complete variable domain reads NAGVMQNPRHLVRRRGQEARLRCSPMKGHSHVYWYRQLPEEGLKFMVYLQKENIIDESGMPKERFSAEFPKEGPSILRIQQVVRGDSAAYFCASSSSPGQGEQYFGPGTRLTVT.

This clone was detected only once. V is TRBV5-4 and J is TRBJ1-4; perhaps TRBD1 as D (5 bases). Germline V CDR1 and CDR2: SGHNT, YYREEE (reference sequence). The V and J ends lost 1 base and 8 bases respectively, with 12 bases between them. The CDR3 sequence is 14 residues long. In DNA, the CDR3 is TGTGCCAGCAGCTTGTGGGGCCCTCTAGAAAAACTGTTTTTT. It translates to CASSLWGPLEKLFF.

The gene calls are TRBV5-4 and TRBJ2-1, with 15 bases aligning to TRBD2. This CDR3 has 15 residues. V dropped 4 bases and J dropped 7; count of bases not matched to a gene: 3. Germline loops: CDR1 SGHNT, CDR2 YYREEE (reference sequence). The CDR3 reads CASSPGLAGGNEQFF. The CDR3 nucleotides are TGTGCCAGCAGCCCTGGACTAGCGGGGGGGAATGAGCAGTTCTTC. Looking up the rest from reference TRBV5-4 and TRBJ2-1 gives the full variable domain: ETGVTQSPTHLIKTRGQQVTLRCSSQSGHNTVSWYQQALGQGPQFIFQYYREEENGRGNFPPRFSGLQFPNYSSELNVNALELDDSALYLCASSPGLAGGNEQFFGPGTRLTVL.

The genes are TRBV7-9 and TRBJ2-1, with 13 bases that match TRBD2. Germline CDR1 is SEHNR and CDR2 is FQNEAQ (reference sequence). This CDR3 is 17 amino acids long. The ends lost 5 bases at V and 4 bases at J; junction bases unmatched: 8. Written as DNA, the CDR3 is TGTGCCAGCAGCCCCATCGGACTAGCGGGAGTGTACAATGAGCAGTTCTTC. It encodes CASSPIGLAGVYNEQFF.

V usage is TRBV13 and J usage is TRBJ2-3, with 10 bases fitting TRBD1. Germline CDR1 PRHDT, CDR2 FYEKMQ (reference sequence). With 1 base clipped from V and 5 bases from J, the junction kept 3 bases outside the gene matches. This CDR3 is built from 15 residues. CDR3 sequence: CASSLAGTGEDTQYF. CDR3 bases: TGTGCCAGCAGCTTAGCCGGGACAGGGGAAGATACGCAGTATTTT.

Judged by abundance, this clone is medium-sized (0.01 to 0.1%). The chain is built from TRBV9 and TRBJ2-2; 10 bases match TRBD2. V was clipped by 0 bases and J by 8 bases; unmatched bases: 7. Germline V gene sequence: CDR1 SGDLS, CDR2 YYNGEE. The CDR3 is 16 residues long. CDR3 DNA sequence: TGTGCCAGCAGCGTAGGGTCTAGCGGGAGTTATGGGGAGCTGTTTTTT. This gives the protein CASSVGSSGSYGELFF.

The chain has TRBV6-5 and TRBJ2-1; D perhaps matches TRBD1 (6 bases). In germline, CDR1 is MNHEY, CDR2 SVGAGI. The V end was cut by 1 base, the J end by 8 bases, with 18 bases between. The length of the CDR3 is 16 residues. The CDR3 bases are TGTGCCAGCAGTTACTTAGGGACAAATGCGGTCCATGAGCAGTTCTTC. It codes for CASSYLGTNAVHEQFF.

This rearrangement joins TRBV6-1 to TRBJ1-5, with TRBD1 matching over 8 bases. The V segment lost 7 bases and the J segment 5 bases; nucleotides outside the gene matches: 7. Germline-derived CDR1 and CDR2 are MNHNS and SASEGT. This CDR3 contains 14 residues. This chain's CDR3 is CASNFRGRDQPQHF. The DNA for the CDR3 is TGTGCCAGCAATTTCAGGGGGCGCGATCAGCCCCAGCATTTT.

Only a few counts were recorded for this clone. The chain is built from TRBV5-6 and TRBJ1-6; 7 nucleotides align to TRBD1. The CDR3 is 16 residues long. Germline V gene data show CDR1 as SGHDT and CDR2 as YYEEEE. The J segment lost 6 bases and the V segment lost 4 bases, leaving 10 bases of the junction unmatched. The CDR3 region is CASSHATGIGNSPLHF. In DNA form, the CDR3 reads TGTGCCAGCAGCCACGCGACAGGGATAGGTAATTCACCCCTCCACTTT.

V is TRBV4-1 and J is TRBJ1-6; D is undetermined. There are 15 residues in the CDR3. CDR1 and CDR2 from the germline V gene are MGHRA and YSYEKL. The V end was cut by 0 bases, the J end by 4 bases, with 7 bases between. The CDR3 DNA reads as TGCGCCAGCAGCCAAGAAATAGTTTATAATTCACCCCTCCACTTT. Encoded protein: CASSQEIVYNSPLHF.

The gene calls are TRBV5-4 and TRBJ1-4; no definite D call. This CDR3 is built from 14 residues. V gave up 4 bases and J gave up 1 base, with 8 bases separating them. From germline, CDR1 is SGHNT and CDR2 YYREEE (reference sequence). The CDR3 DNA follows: TGTGCCAGCAGCCTGAGTCAAACTAATGAAAAACTGTTTTTT. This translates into CASSLSQTNEKLFF. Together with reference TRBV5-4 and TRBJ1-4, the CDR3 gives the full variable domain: ETGVTQSPTHLIKTRGQQVTLRCSSQSGHNTVSWYQQALGQGPQFIFQYYREEENGRGNFPPRFSGLQFPNYSSELNVNALELDDSALYLCASSLSQTNEKLFFGSGTQLSVL.

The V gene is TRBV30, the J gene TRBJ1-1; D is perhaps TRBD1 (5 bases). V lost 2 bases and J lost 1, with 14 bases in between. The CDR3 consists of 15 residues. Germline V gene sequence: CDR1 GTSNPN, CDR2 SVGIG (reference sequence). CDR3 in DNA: TGTGCCTGGAGTCCTGCGGGACGGAAGAACACTGAAGCTTTCTTT. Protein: CAWSPAGRKNTEAFF.

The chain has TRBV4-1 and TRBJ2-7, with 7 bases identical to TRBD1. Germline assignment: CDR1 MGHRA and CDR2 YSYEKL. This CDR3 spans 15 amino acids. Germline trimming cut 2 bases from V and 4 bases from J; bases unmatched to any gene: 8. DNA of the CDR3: TGCGCCAGCAGCCAAAAAACAGGGGCCATTTACGAGCAGTACTTC. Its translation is CASSQKTGAIYEQYF.

The CDR3: CASSARDRVEQYF. In nucleotides, the CDR3 is TGTGCCAGCAGCGCCCGGGACAGGGTAGAGCAGTACTTC. This sequence joins TRBV7-2 and TRBJ2-7, with 9 positions matching TRBD1. Trimming cost V 5 bases and J 7 bases; bases outside gene matches: 6. In germline, CDR1 is SGHTA, CDR2 FQGNSA. The CDR3 is 13 residues long.

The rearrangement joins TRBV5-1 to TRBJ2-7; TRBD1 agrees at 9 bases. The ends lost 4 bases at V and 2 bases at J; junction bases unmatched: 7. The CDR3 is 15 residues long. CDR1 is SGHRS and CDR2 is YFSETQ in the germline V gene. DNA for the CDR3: TGCGCCAGCAGCGCACAGGGGGCGGGAACCTACGAGCAGTACTTC. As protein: CASSAQGAGTYEQYF.

The CDR3 sequence: CASSTRPGQGHNSPLHF. CDR3 sequence (DNA): TGTGCCAGCAGCACAAGACCCGGACAGGGACATAATTCACCCCTCCACTTT. The chain joins TRBV21-1 to TRBJ1-6; whether TRBD1, the table's D call, matches the DNA was not checked. TRBV21-1 is a pseudogene. The CDR3 contains 17 residues.

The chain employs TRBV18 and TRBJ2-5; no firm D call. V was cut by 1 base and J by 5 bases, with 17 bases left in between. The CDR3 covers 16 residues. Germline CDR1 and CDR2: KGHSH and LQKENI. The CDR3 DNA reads TGTGCCAGCTCACCACTGACTGCTAGTTCAGCGGAGACCCAGTACTTC. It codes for CASSPLTASSAETQYF.

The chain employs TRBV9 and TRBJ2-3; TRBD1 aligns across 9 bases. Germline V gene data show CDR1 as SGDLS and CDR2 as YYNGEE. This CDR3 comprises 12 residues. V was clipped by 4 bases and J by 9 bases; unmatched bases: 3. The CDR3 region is CASSQGQGTQYF. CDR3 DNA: TGTGCCAGCAGCCAAGGACAGGGGACGCAGTATTTT. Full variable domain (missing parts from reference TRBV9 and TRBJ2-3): DSGVTQTPKHLITATGQRVTLRCSPRSGDLSVYWYQQSLDQGLQFLIQYYNGEERAKGNILERFSAQQFPDLHSELNLSSLELGDSALYFCASSQGQGTQYFGPGTRLTVL.

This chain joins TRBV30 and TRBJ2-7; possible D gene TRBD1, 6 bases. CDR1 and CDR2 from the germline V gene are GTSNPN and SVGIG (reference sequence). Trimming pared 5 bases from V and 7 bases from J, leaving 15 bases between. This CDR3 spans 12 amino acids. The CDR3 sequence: CAWDRRSEEQYF. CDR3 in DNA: TGTGCCTGGGACAGGCGATCCGAGGAGCAGTACTTC.